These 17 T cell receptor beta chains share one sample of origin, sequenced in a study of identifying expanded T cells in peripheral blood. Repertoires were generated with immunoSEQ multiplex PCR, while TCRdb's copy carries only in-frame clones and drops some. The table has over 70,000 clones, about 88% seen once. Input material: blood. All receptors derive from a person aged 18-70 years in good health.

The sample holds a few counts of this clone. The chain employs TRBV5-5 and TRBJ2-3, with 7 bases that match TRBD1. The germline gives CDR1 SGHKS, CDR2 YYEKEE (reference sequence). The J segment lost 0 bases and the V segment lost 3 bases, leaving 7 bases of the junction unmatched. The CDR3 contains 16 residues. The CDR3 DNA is TGTGCCAGCAGCTGGGCCCGGGACAGTAGCACAGATACGCAGTATTTT. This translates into CASSWARDSSTDTQYF.

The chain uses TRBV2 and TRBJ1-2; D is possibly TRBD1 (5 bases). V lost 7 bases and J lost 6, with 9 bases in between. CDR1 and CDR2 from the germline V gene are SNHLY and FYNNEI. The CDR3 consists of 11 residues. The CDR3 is CASTRADGYTF. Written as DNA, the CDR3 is TGTGCCAGCACCAGGGCGGATGGCTACACCTTC.

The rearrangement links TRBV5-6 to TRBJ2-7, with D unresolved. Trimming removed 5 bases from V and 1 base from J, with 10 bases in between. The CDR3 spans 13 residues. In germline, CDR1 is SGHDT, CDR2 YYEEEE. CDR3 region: CASRAGSSYEQYF. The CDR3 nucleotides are TGTGCCAGCAGGGCTGGTTCTTCCTACGAGCAGTACTTC.

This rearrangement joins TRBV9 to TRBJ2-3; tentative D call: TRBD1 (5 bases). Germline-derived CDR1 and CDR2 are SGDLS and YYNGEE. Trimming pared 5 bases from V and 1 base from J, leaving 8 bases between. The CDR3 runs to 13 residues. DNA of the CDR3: TGTGCCAGCAGGCAGGGCGGCACAGATACGCAGTATTTT. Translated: CASRQGGTDTQYF.

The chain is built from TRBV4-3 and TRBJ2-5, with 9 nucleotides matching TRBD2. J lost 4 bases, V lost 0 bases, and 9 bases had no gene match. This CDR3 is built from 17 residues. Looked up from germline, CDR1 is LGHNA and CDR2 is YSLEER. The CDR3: CASSQDRAGGRGETQYF. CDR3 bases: TGCGCCAGCAGCCAAGATCGAGCGGGGGGTAGAGGAGAGACCCAGTACTTC.

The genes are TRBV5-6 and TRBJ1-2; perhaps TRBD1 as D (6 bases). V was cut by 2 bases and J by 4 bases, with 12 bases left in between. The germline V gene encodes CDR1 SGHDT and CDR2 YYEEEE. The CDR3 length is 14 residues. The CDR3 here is CASSFGGLGYGYTF. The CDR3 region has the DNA TGTGCCAGCAGCTTTGGGGGGCTGGGCTATGGCTACACCTTC.

This CDR3 reads CASSWGQGANQPQHF. CDR3 bases: TGTGCCAGCAGCTGGGGACAGGGGGCGAATCAGCCCCAGCATTTT. The V call is TRBV7-9, the J call TRBJ1-5; 12 bases fit TRBD1. The CDR3 spans 15 residues. V was clipped by 4 bases and J by 4 bases; unmatched bases: 2. The germline V gene encodes CDR1 SEHNR and CDR2 FQNEAQ (reference sequence).

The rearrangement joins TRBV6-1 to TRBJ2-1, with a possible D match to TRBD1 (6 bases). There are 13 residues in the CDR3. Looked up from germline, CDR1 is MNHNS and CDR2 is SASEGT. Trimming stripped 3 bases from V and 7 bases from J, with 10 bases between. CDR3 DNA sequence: TGTGCCAGCAGTGACGGACAGCTAAATGAGCAGTTCTTC. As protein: CASSDGQLNEQFF.

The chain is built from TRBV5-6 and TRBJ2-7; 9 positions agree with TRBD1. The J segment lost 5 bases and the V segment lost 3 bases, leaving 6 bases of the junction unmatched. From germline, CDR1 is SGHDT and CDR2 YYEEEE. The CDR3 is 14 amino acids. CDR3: CASSWGDRVHEQYF. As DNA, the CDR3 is TGTGCCAGCAGCTGGGGGGACAGGGTCCACGAGCAGTACTTC.

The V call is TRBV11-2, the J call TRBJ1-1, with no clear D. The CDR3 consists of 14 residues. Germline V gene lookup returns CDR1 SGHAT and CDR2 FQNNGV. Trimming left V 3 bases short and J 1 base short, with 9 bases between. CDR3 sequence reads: CASSLFYGNTEAFF. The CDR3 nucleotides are TGTGCCAGCAGCTTGTTTTACGGGAACACTGAAGCTTTCTTT.

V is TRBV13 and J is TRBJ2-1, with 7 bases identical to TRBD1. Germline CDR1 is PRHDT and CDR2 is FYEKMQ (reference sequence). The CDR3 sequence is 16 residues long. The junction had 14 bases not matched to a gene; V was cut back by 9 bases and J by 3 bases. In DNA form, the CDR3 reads TGTGCCAGTCAACAGGGGCGTTCACCCCTCTACAATGAGCAGTTCTTC. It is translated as CASQQGRSPLYNEQFF.

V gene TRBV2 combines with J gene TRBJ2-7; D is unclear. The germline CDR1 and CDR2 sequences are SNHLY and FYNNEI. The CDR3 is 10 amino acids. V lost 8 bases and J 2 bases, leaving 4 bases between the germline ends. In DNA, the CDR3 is TGTGCCAGCGCCGCCTACGAGCAGTACTTC. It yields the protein CASAAYEQYF.

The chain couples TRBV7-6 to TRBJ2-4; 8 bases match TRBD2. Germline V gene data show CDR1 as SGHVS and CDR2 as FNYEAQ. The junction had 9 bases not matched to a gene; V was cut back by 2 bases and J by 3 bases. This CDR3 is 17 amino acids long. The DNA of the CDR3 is TGTGCCAGCAGCTTATCCGGGACTAGGGGGGGCAAAAACATTCAGTACTTC. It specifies CASSLSGTRGGKNIQYF.

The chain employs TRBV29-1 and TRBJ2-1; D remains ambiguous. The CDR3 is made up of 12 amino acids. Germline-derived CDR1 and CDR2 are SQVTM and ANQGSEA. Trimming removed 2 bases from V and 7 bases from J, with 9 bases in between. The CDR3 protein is CSVEPIVNEQFF. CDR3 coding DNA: TGCAGCGTTGAACCGATAGTTAATGAGCAGTTCTTC.

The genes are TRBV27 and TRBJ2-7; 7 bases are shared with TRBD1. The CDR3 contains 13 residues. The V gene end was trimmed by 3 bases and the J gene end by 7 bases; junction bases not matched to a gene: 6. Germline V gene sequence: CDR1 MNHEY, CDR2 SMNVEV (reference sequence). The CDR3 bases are TGTGCCAGCAGTTTGACGACAGGGTTAGAGCAGTACTTC. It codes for CASSLTTGLEQYF.

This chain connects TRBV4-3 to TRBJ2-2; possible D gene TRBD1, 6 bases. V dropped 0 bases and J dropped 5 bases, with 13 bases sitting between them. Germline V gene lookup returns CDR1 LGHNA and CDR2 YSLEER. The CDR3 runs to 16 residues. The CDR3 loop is CASSQDAGRGTGELFF. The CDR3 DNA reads TGCGCCAGCAGCCAAGACGCCGGTAGGGGGACCGGGGAGCTGTTTTTT.

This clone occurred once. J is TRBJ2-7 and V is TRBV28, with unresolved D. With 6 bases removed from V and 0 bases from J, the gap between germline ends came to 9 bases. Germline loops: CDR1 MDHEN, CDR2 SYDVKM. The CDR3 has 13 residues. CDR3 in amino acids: CASRAASSYEQYF. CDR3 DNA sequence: TGTGCCAGCAGGGCGGCCAGCTCCTACGAGCAGTACTTC. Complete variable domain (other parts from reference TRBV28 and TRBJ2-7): DVKVTQSSRYLVKRTGEKVFLECVQDMDHENMFWYRQDPGLGLRLIYFSYDVKMKEKGDIPEGYSVSREKKERFSLILESASTNQTSMYLCASRAASSYEQYFGPGTRLTVT.